This T cell receptor beta chain came from a study of neurological immune-mediated disorders. Background on the study: Relapsing-remitting patients made up most of the 34 multiple sclerosis patients, and secondary progressive patients made up 3.

TCRdb reprocessed the 5' RACE reads via MiXCR and lists one record per CDR3 protein. In the table there are some 46,000 distinct CDR3 sequences, 4.5% of which are singletons. Study-wide results and limits: No CDR3 amino acid sequences recurred among expanded clones across subjects, suggesting private repertoires in all groups. Patients with HTLV-1-associated myelopathy showed the most TCR clonal expansion. Those with multiple sclerosis showed the least, falling below healthy controls.

CDR3 size: 14 residues. Looked up from germline, CDR1 is DFQATT and CDR2 is SNEGSKA (reference sequence). V lost 0 bases and J lost 2, with 8 bases in between. This clonotype was detected many times. Its target is unknown. What was sequenced was PBMCs. This rearrangement joins TRBV20-1 to TRBJ1-3, with D unresolved. The TCR was taken from a woman in her sixties with multiple sclerosis. The CDR3 protein is CSARDGVTGNTIYF. The CDR3 DNA follows: TGCAGTGCTAGAGATGGGGTAACTGGAAACACCATATATTTT.